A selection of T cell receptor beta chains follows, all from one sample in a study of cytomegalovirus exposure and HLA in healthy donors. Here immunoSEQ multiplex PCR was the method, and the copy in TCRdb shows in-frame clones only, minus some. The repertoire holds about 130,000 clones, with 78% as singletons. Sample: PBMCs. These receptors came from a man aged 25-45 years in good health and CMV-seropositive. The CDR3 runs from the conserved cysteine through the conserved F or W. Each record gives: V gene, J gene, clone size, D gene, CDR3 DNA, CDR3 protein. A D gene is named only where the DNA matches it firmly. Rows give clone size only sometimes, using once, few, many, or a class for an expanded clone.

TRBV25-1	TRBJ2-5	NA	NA	TGTGCCAGCACCCCACCCGGGGGAACGAGGCGCCAAGAGACCCAGTACTTC	CASTPPGGTRRQETQYF
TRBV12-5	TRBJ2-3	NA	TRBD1	TGTGCTAGTGGGGAAGGACAGGGTAGCACAGATACGCAGTATTTT	CASGEGQGSTDTQYF
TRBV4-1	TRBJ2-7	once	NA	TGCGCCAGCAGCCACTTCCCGGCGGGACCGTCCTACGAGCAGTACTTC	CASSHFPAGPSYEQYF
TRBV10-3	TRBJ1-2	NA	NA	TGTGCCATCAGTGAGGGGGACATAACTAACTATGGCTACACCTTC	CAISEGDITNYGYTF
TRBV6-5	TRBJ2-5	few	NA	TGTGCCAGCAGAAACAGGGCTGGCGAGACCCAGTACTTC	CASRNRAGETQYF
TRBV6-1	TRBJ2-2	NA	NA	TGTGCCAGCAGTGAAGGCTTGGCAGGGAATAACGGGGAGCTGTTTTTT	CASSEGLAGNNGELFF
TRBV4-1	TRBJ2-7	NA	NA	TGCGCCAGCAGCGCCCCAGGGGCCAGTAAGGAGCAGTACTTC	CASSAPGASKEQYF
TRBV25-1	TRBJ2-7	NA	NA	TGTGCCAGCAGTCAGACCAGGGGCTACGAGCAGTACTTC	CASSQTRGYEQYF
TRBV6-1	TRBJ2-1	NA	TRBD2	TGTGCCAGCAGTGAAGAAGCGGGAGGGGGGAATGAGCAGTTCTTC	CASSEEAGGGNEQFF
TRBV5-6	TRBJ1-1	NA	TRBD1	TGTGCCAGCAGCTCATACAGGGGCATGAACACTGAAGCTTTCTTT	CASSSYRGMNTEAFF
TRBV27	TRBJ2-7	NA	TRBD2	TGTGCCAGCAGTTTAGCGGGAGAGACCTACGAGCAGTACTTC	CASSLAGETYEQYF
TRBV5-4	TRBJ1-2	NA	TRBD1	TGTGCCAGCAGCTTGCAGGGGGCGAGCTATGGCTACACCTTC	CASSLQGASYGYTF
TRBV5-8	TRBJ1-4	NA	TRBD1	TGTGCTCTAAAACGACAGGGGGACGGTGAAAAACTGTTTTTT	CALKRQGDGEKLFF
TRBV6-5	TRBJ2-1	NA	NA	TGTGCCAGCAGCCCCCTGGGGACTCTCTACAATGAGCAGTTCTTC	CASSPLGTLYNEQFF
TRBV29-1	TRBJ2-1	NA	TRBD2	TGCAGCGTTAGAAAGCGGGAGAGCTCCTACAGTGAGCAGTTCTTC	CSVRKRESSYSEQFF
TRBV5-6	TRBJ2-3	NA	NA	TGTGCCAGCAGCTTAGGGATCCGAGGGATAGATACGCAGTATTTT	CASSLGIRGIDTQYF
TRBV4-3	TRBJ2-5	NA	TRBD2	TGCGCCAGCAGCCCCAGCGGGGGGCTAGGGGAGACCCAGTACTTC	CASSPSGGLGETQYF
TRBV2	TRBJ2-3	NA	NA	TGTGCCCAGAACTGGGGAGTCCCTAGCACAGATACGCAGTATTTT	CAQNWGVPSTDTQYF
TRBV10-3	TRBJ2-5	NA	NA	TGTGCCATCAGGGGGCCCCAAGAGACCCAGTACTTC	CAIRGPQETQYF
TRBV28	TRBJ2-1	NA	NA	TGTGCCAGCAGCCAAGCGGGTGACTCCTTTCAGTTCTTC	CASSQAGDSFQFF
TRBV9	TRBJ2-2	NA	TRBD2	TGTGCCAGCAGCGAGAGGAGCGGGAGGGCCAACACCGGGGAGCTGTTTTTT	CASSERSGRANTGELFF
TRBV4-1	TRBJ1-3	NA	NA	TGCGCCAGCAGCCAAGGCGGGGGCTCTGGAAACACCATATATTTT	CASSQGGGSGNTIYF
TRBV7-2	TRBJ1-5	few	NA	TGTGCCAGCAGCTTATTTGTCGCGGGGAATCAGCCCCAGCATTTT	CASSLFVAGNQPQHF
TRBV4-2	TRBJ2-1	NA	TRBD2	TGTGCCAGCAGCCAAACCCTGACTAGCGGGCAGTTCTTC	CASSQTLTSGQFF
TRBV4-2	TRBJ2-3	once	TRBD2	TGTGCCAGCAGCCCCCCCAGGGGACTAGCGGGCACAGATACGCAGTATTTT	CASSPPRGLAGTDTQYF
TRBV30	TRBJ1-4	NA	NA	TGTGCCTGCCCAATCCACGGGAGAAATGAAAAACTGTTTTTT	CACPIHGRNEKLFF
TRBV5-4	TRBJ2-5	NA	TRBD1	TGTGCCAGCAGTTCCCCCGTCCCGAACCGGGACAGGGAAGCAGAGACCCAGTACTTC	CASSSPVPNRDREAETQYF
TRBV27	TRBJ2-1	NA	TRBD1	TGTGCCAGCAGTCAGGGACAGAGATCATACAATGAGCAGTTCTTC	CASSQGQRSYNEQFF
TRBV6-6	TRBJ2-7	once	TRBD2	TGTGCCAGCACCTGGACTAGTCCTCCGTACGAGCAGTACTTC	CASTWTSPPYEQYF
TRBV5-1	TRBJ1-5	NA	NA	TGCGCCAGCAGCTTGGGGACTGCAGATCAGCCCCAGCATTTT	CASSLGTADQPQHF
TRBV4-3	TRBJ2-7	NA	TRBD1	TGCGCCAGCAGCCAAGATCTAGTTACAGGGGAAAGATCCTACGAGCAGTACTTC	CASSQDLVTGERSYEQYF
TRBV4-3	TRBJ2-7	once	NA	TGCGCCAGCAGCCAAGAAGGTGCAGGGGACTCCTACGAGCAGTACTTC	CASSQEGAGDSYEQYF
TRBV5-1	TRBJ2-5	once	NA	TGCGCCAGCAGCTTGGCCAGGCCCTACGAGACCCAGTACTTC	CASSLARPYETQYF
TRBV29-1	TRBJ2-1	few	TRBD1	TGCAGCGTGGGGACAGGGGCCTACAATGAGCAGTTCTTC	CSVGTGAYNEQFF
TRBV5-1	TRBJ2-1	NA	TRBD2	TGCGCCAGCAGCGCGACTAGCGGAGATTACAATGAGCAGTTCTTC	CASSATSGDYNEQFF
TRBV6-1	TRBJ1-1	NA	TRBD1	TGTGCCAGCAGTGAGACAGGGGGCGGTAGGTACACTGAAGCTTTCTTT	CASSETGGGRYTEAFF
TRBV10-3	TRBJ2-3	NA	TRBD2	TGTGCCATCAGGGACACAGGGACTAGCCACACAGATACGCAGTATTTT	CAIRDTGTSHTDTQYF
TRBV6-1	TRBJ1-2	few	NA	TGTGCCAGCAGTGAAGCCCAAGGTAACAGCCCTAACTATGGCTACACCTTC	CASSEAQGNSPNYGYTF
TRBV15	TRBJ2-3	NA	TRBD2	TGTGCCACCAGCAGAGAAAAGTTGGCGGGAGTGACAGATACGCAGTATTTT	CATSREKLAGVTDTQYF
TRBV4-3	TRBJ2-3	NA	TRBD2	TGCGCCAGCAGCCAAGATGGGCGGGAGGGATCAGATACGCAGTATTTT	CASSQDGREGSDTQYF
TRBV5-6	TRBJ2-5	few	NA	TGTGCCAGCAGCTTTAGACTCCCCGCCCAAGAGACCCAGTACTTC	CASSFRLPAQETQYF
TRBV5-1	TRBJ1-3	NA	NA	TGCGCCAGCAGCCCATATCGGGGGGTTGGAAACACCATATATTTT	CASSPYRGVGNTIYF
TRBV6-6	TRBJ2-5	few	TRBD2	TGTGCCAGCAGTTTAGCGGGATTGGGAGAGACCCAGTACTTC	CASSLAGLGETQYF
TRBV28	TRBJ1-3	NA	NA	TGTGCCAGCAGGGGCGGGGGTGGGGGGGTTTCTGGAAACACCATATATTTT	CASRGGGGGVSGNTIYF
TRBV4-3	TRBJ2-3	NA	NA	TGCGCCAGCAGCCAAGATACGACGACTCCCGCGCAGTATTTT	CASSQDTTTPAQYF
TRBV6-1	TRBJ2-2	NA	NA	TGTGCCACCTTTACAGGGACCGGGGAGCTGTTTTTT	CATFTGTGELFF
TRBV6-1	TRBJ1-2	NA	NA	TGTGCCAGCAGTGAAGAAACCGGGTTTAACTATGGCTACACCTTC	CASSEETGFNYGYTF
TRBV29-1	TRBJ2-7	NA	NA	TGCAGCGTTGAAGATCTACAGGAAGGCTACGAGCAGTACTTC	CSVEDLQEGYEQYF
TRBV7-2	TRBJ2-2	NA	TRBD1	TGTGCCAGCATCATGGGGGTACAGGGGGCTACCGGGGAGCTGTTTTTT	CASIMGVQGATGELFF
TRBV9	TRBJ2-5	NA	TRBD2	TGTGCCAGCAGCGAGCCGGGGGGAGCGAGGACCCAGTACTTC	CASSEPGGARTQYF
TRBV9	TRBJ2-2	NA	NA	TGTGCCAGCAGCGTAGCAAGGCGGAATGCGAACACCGGGGAGCTGTTTTTT	CASSVARRNANTGELFF
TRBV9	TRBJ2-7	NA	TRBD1	TGTGCCAGCAGCCCCCGACAGGGGGGATACGAGCAGTACTTC	CASSPRQGGYEQYF
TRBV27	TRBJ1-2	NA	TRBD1	TGTGCCAGCAGTCCGGGACAGGCAGTAAACTATGGCTACACCTTC	CASSPGQAVNYGYTF
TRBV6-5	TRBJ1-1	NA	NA	TGTGCCAGCAGTTCCACAGGTATGAACACTGAAGCTTTCTTT	CASSSTGMNTEAFF
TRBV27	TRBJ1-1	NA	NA	TGTGCCAGCAGTTTAATAGCGGGCACTGAAGCTTTCTTT	CASSLIAGTEAFF